This TCR beta chain stems from a study of T-cell reconstitution after alpha-beta-depleted transplantation in children. Study conclusions and caveats: Alpha-beta T cells present about two months after transplant were reported to originate from several hundred expanded graft clones. Most T-cell counts and diversity one year after the transplant came from T cells that were newly produced. High day-60 TCRbeta diversity in some patients came from surviving recipient T cells and thymic progenitors.

Preparation of the TCRbeta library used unique molecular identifiers. Using its own MiXCR run on the PCR reads, TCRdb lists one record per CDR3 protein. Of about 310,000 distinct CDR3 sequences listed, roughly 21% were seen once; the top ten hold over 9.5%. Germline CDR1 MNHEY, CDR2 SVGAGI. Deletions cut 2 bases from V and 1 base from J, with 11 bases between. This CDR3 has 15 residues. A note on this clonotype: Antigen specificity is unknown.

The sequence was collected from a male patient between 10 and 17 years old who had a stem cell transplant for acute lymphoblastic leukemia, so the T cells may come from the graft donor. This chain links TRBV6-5 with TRBJ1-1; perhaps TRBD1 as D (5 bases). This specimen consisted of PBMCs, mostly from graft donor cells, obtained 180 days after TCRalphabeta/CD19-depleted stem cell transplant. The CDR3 loop is CASSYPSQGNTEAFF. The CDR3 DNA is TGTGCCAGCAGTTACCCGTCTCAGGGGAACACTGAAGCTTTCTTT.